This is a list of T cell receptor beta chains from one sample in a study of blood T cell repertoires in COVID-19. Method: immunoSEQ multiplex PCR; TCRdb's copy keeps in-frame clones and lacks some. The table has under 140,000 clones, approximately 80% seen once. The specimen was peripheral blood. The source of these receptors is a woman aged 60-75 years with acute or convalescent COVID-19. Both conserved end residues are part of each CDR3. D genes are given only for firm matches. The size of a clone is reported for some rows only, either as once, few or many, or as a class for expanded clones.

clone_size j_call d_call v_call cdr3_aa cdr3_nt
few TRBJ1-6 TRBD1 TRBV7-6 CASSLDAQGWSPLHF TGTGCCAGCAGCTTAGATGCACAGGGGTGGTCACCCCTCCACTTT
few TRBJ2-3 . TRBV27 CAPTVVTQYF TGTGCCCCTACGGTGGTTACGCAGTATTTT
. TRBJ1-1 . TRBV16 CASSRYREGEAFF TGTGCCAGCAGCCGATACAGGGAGGGGGAAGCTTTCTTT
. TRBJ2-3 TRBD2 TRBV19 CASSTKRGIDTQYF TGTGCCAGTAGTACCAAGCGGGGAATAGATACGCAGTATTTT
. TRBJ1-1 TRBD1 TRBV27 CASRRQGYTEAFF TGTGCCAGCAGACGACAGGGTTACACTGAAGCTTTCTTT
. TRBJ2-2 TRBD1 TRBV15 CATSRPGQGGTGELFF TGTGCCACCAGCAGGCCGGGACAGGGTGGCACCGGGGAGCTGTTTTTT
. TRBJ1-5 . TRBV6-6 CASNSFGNQPQHF TGTGCCAGCAATTCCTTTGGCAATCAGCCCCAGCATTTT
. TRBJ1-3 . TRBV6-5 CASSYLLGNTIYF TGTGCCAGCAGTTACCTACTTGGAAACACCATATATTTT
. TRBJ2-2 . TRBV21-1 CASSQSPFAADGELFF TGTGCCAGCAGCCAATCCCCCTTCGCGGCGGACGGGGAGCTGTTTTTT
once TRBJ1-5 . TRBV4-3 CASSQDSQGYQPQHF TGCGCCAGCAGCCAAGATTCGCAGGGTTATCAGCCCCAGCATTTT
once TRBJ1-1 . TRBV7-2 CASSFVTDSFDAFF TGTGCCAGCAGCTTCGTAACTGACAGTTTCGATGCTTTCTTT
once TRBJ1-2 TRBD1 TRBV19 CASSPRTGSSYGYTF TGTGCCAGTAGTCCGAGGACAGGGTCGAGCTATGGCTACACCTTC
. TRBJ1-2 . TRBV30 CAWTAVTNYGYTF TGTGCCTGGACTGCGGTCACTAACTATGGCTACACCTTC
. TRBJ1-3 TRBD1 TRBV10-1 CASSEAGTGKGNTIYF TGCGCCAGCAGTGAGGCCGGGACAGGGAAAGGAAACACCATATATTTT
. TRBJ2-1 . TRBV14 CASSQDSRGAAYNEQFF TGTGCCAGCAGCCAAGATAGTCGGGGGGCGGCCTACAATGAGCAGTTCTTC
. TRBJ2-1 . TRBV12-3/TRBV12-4 CASSTQGTGEQFF TGTGCCAGCAGTACACAGGGAACCGGTGAGCAGTTCTTC
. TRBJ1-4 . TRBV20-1 CSARAEKLFF TGCAGTGCTAGGGCTGAAAAACTGTTTTTT
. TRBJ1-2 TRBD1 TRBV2 CASREGQEAGYTF TGTGCCAGCAGGGAAGGACAGGAGGCTGGCTACACCTTC
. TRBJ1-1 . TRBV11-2 CASSLDRGEVNTEAFF TGTGCCAGCAGCTTAGATCGGGGAGAAGTGAACACTGAAGCTTTCTTT
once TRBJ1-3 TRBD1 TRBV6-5 CASSRDRLSGNTIYF TGTGCCAGCAGTAGGGACAGGCTTTCCGGAAACACCATATATTTT
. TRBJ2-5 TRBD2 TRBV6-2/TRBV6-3 CASSSGSGSVGETQYF TGTGCCAGCAGCTCCGGTAGCGGGTCGGTGGGGGAGACCCAGTACTTC
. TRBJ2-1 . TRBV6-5 CASSYSQGPYNEQFF TGTGCCAGCAGTTACTCCCAGGGCCCCTACAATGAGCAGTTCTTC
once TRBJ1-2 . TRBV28 CASRLRGEHGYTF TGTGCCAGCAGGCTCAGGGGTGAACATGGCTACACCTTC
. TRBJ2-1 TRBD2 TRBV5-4 CASSLGSGGYNEQFF TGTGCCAGCAGCTTGGGTAGCGGGGGGTACAATGAGCAGTTCTTC
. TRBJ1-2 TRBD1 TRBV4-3 CASSHDGGTGVFGYTF TGCGCCAGCAGCCACGATGGCGGGACAGGGGTCTTCGGCTACACCTTC
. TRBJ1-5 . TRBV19 CASTRGAGNQPQHF TGTGCCAGTACCAGGGGAGCGGGGAATCAGCCCCAGCATTTT
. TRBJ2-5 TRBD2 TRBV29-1 CSVGVGGGKETQYF TGCAGCGTTGGCGTCGGGGGGGGGAAAGAGACCCAGTACTTC
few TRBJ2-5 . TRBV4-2 CASSQGADSETQYF TGTGCCAGCAGCCAAGGGGCGGACTCAGAGACCCAGTACTTC
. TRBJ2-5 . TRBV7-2 CASSEGGSQETQYF TGTGCCAGCAGCGAGGGCGGATCCCAAGAGACCCAGTACTTC
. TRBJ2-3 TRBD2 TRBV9 CASSVDAGGNTDTQYF TGTGCCAGCAGCGTAGACGCGGGGGGCAACACAGATACGCAGTATTTT
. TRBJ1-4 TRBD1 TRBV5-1 CASRVGGTDNEKLFF TGCGCCAGCAGGGTTGGGGGGACAGATAATGAAAAACTGTTTTTT
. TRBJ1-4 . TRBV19 CASSILRTNEKLFF TGTGCCAGTAGTATACTACGGACTAATGAAAAACTGTTTTTT
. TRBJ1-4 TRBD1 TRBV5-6 CASSLWFGQGLNEKLFF TGTGCCAGCAGCTTGTGGTTTGGACAGGGTCTAAATGAAAAACTGTTTTTT
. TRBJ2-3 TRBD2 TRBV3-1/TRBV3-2 CASSPGLAGGPKDTQYF TGTGCCAGCAGCCCTGGACTAGCGGGGGGGCCCAAAGATACGCAGTATTTT
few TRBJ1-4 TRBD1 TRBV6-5 CASSLTTGEANEKLFF TGTGCCAGCAGTTTGACCACAGGGGAAGCTAATGAAAAACTGTTTTTT
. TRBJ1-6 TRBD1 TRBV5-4 CASSFQGANSPLHF TGTGCCAGCAGCTTCCAGGGGGCGAATTCACCCCTCCACTTT
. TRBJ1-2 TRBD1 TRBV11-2 CASSLDRRRGHDGYTF TGTGCCAGCAGCTTAGATCGTCGCAGGGGGCACGATGGCTACACCTTC
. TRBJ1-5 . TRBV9 CASSLSGGEAQPQHF TGTGCCAGCAGCCTTAGTGGCGGGGAAGCGCAGCCCCAGCATTTT
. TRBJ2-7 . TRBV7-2 CASSLYIYEQYF TGTGCCAGCAGCTTATATATCTACGAGCAGTACTTC